This TCR beta chain was captured by sequencing in a study of T cell responses to AZD1222 COVID-19 vaccine. Across the whole study: Second-dose schedules of about 4 or about 12 weeks were combined. Study-level findings and limits: The repertoires were collected only after the peak T cell response. Nearly half of the spike-specific TCRs reportedly recognize variant regions that carry no mutations.

This table comes from immunoSEQ multiplex PCR, and its TCRdb copy is limited to in-frame clones, with some not included. The sample contains 75,000 to 100,000 clones, 75% to 90% of which appear only once. The CDR3 extends over 13 amino acids. J gave up 10 bases and V 6 bases, and 8 bases lay outside the gene matches. On this clone: Its antigen is not identified.

Sequenced material: peripheral blood, taken on day 0 of AZD1222 vaccination. This receptor was identified in an adult in good health. The chain couples TRBV12-3 or TRBV12-4 to TRBJ1-1; 10 bases are a match to TRBD1. Here the CDR3 DNA reads TGTGCCAGCAGGCGACAGGGGGCTAACGGAGCTTTCTTT. This encodes CASRRQGANGAFF.